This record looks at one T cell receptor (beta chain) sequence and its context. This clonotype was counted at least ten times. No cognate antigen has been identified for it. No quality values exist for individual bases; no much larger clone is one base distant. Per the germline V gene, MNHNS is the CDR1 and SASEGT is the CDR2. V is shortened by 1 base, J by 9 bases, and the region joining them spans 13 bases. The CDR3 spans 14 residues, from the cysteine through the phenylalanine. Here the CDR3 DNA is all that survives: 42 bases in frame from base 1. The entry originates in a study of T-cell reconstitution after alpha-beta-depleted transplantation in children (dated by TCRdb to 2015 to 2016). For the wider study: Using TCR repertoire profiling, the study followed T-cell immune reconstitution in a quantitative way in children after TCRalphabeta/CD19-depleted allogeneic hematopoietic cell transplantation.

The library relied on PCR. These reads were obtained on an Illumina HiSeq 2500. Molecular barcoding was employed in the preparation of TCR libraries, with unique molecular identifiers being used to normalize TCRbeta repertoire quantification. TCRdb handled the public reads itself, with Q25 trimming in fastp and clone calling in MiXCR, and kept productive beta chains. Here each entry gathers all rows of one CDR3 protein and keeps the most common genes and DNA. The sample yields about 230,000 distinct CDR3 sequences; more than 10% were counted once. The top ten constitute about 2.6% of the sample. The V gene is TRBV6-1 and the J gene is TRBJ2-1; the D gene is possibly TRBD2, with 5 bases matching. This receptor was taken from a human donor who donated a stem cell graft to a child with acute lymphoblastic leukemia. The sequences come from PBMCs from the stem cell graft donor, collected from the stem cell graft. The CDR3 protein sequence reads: CASSEGWEKGEQFF. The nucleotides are TGTGCCAGCAGTGAAGGTTGGGAGAAGGGTGAGCAGTTCTTC.